This T cell receptor (beta chain) was recovered during a study of early T cells in non-severe SARS-CoV-2 infection (dated by TCRdb to the early 2020s). At the level of the whole study: Bulk RNA from unsorted whole blood was used for TCR sequencing, so alpha and beta chains could not be paired.

The library was prepared using 5' RACE. TCRdb names NextSeq 500 as the instrument used. The TCR library protocol attached unique molecular identifiers to individual cDNA molecules to correct for sequencing error and PCR bias. Both TCR alpha and beta chains were sequenced, and tight co-correlation was observed between alpha and beta sequence abundances in each sample. As for the original processing: V gene, J gene and CDR3 annotation of TCR sequences was performed with Decombinator V4. TCRs were defined as expanded if a significant change between any two time points was detected under a Poisson model with p below 0.0001. TCR abundances were normalised to the total number of TCRs sequenced per sample and expressed as counts per million. MAIT TCRs were defined by TRAV1-2 paired with TRAJ12, TRAJ20 or TRAJ33, and iNKT TCRs by TRAV10 paired with TRAJ18. VDJdb, accessed on 1 November 2021, was searched for TCRs annotated for CMV, EBV and SARS-CoV-2, and TCRs annotated for more than one antigen were excluded. The public reads were reanalyzed by TCRdb: fastp trimming at Q25, MiXCR alignment, in-frame beta chains only. Under each unique CDR3 protein, matching rows form one entry showing the most common genes and DNA. Here the V and J calls rest on TCRdb's processing, not on the authors' analysis. This sample gives around 80,000 distinct CDR3 sequences in total; roughly an eighth of them show up just once. 1.2% to 1.5% of the sample comes from the top ten.

This clonotype turned up a few times. What antigen it recognizes has not been identified. No much larger clone exists at a distance of one base, and base qualities are not known. Study-level results and caveats: Matching against VDJdb was skewed toward anti-spike CD8 responses, likely underestimated virus-specific expansions, and missed private and CD4 specificities.

The CDR3 numbers 15 residues from cysteine through phenylalanine. Kept here is only the CDR3 DNA, which spans 45 bases and is read in frame from base 1. For CDR1 and CDR2, the germline V gene (reference sequence) lists LNHDA and SQIVND. V is clipped by 4 bases and J by 0 bases, and the sequence between their germline boundaries is 11 bases long. The study was a case-control design nested within a healthcare worker cohort in London, UK, with weekly nasopharyngeal swab PCR tests and blood sampling. Healthcare workers were recruited between 23 and 31 March 2020, during the week of the UK lockdown, and were followed weekly for up to about 16 weeks.

Sequenced: whole blood. The receptor chain draws on TRBV19 and TRBJ2-3, with an unclear D gene assignment. This sequence originates from an adult who was a healthcare worker with PCR-confirmed SARS-CoV-2 infection or an uninfected control (not recorded which). The DNA sequence is as follows: TGTGCCAGTAGTAATTGGGCTATTAGCACAGATACGCAGTATTTT. Its product reads: CASSNWAISTDTQYF. When the CDR3 is completed using the reference TRBV19 and TRBJ2-3 genes on either side, the full variable domain is DGGITQSPKYLFRKEGQNVTLSCEQNLNHDAMYWYRQDPGQGLRLIYYSQIVNDFQKGDIAEGYSVSREKKESFPLTVTSAQKNPTAFYLCASSNWAISTDTQYFGPGTRLTVL.